This T cell receptor (beta chain) stems from a study of T cell responses to AZD1222 COVID-19 vaccine. Broader study findings: The sample set comprised mostly white British donors with more females, and clonal diversity was possibly underestimated.

Clones were read by immunoSEQ multiplex PCR, and TCRdb kept only the in-frame ones, dropping some. The sample lists 95,000 to 100,000 clones, less than 85% occurring once. Of note for this clone: Its specificity is not known.

V lost 0 bases and J 7 bases, leaving 19 bases between the germline ends. Germline assignment: CDR1 MGHRA and CDR2 YSYEKL. The CDR3 has 18 amino acids. The material sequenced was peripheral blood, taken 28 days after the second AZD1222 dose. The receptor was derived from an adult who received the AZD1222 COVID-19 vaccine. The V gene is TRBV4-1, the J gene TRBJ1-6; unclear D gene. This CDR3 reads CASSQEGQGLSQNSPLHF. CDR3 bases: TGCGCCAGCAGCCAAGAGGGTCAAGGCCTCTCCCAAAATTCACCCCTCCACTTT.